This T cell receptor beta chain was sequenced for a study of blood T cells in healthy people across ages. CDR1 is SNHLY, CDR2 FYNNEI, per germline. The CDR3 covers 14 residues. V was clipped by 6 bases and J by 7 bases, with 19 bases between them. The authors ran a second PCR of about 6 to 12 cycles using a sample-barcoded 5' primer and a J-beta primer mix. MiXCR, run by TCRdb on the 5' RACE reads, gives a single entry per CDR3 protein. This sample has over 550,000 distinct CDR3 sequences, with 25% to 35% found just once. This clonotype was seen ten or more times. The genes are TRBV2 and TRBJ2-7, with D tentatively TRBD1 or TRBD2 (5 bases each). The sequence was obtained from a woman of 80 years or more in good health. Sequenced material: blood. The chain's CDR3 is CASSLGTGTVEQYF. As DNA, the CDR3 is TGTGCCAGCAGCCTTGGGACGGGGACGGTGGAGCAGTACTTC.